This TCR beta chain was sequenced in a study of blood T cell repertoires in COVID-19. Repertoires were generated with immunoSEQ multiplex PCR, while TCRdb's copy carries only in-frame clones and drops some. The data hold under 400,000 clones, with roughly 86% observed a single time. CDR1 is LNHDA and CDR2 is SQIVND in the germline V gene (reference sequence). CDR3 length: 15 residues. The V and J ends lost 6 bases and 12 bases, in that order; junction bases with no gene match: 14. The chain has TRBV19 and TRBJ2-1; TRBD2 agrees at 10 bases. The sequenced sample consisted of peripheral blood. The TCR sequence derives from a woman in her twenties or thirties with COVID-19, enrolled during active disease. CDR3 in amino acids: CASSSRSAGGDGQFF. CDR3 DNA sequence: TGTGCCAGTAGCTCCCGGTCAGCGGGAGGGGACGGGCAGTTCTTC.